Listed below are T cell receptor beta chains from one sample, sequenced in a study of radiation and T cells in renal cell carcinoma. Libraries were prepared by immunoSEQ multiplex PCR; TCRdb keeps only in-frame clonotypes and omits some of them. The sample contains about 150,000 clones, approximately 88% of which appear only once. This specimen consisted of blood, obtained from a patient whose treatment included radiotherapy and nephrectomy. These receptors were collected from a woman aged 50 to 65 with renal cell carcinoma. Both conserved end residues are part of each CDR3. The order of the fields is clone size, J gene, D gene, V gene, CDR3 DNA, CDR3 protein. D genes are given only for firm matches. Rows may omit the clone size; those that give it use once, few, many or a size class.

size: NA
J: TRBJ2-1
D: TRBD2
V: TRBV9
DNA: TGTGCCAGCAGCGGGGGACTAGCGGGGCACAATGAGCAGTTCTTC
CDR3: CASSGGLAGHNEQFF

size: NA
J: TRBJ1-3
D: NA
V: TRBV7-9
DNA: TGTGCCAGCAGGCGAGGAATTTATAGCTCTGGAAACACCATATATTTT
CDR3: CASRRGIYSSGNTIYF

size: NA
J: TRBJ1-3
D: NA
V: TRBV10-3
DNA: TGTGCCATCAGTGATTCTGACCCGTACTCTGGAAACACCATATATTTT
CDR3: CAISDSDPYSGNTIYF

size: NA
J: TRBJ2-5
D: NA
V: TRBV2
DNA: TGTGCCAGCAACTCGGGACCTCAAGAGACCCAGTACTTC
CDR3: CASNSGPQETQYF

size: NA
J: TRBJ2-7
D: NA
V: TRBV4-3
DNA: TGCGCCAGCAGCCAAGGGGAGTCCACAACCTACGAGCAGTACTTC
CDR3: CASSQGESTTYEQYF

size: NA
J: TRBJ2-5
D: NA
V: TRBV2
DNA: TGTGCCAGCAGTGACTTCTGGCCCCAAGAGACCCAGTACTTC
CDR3: CASSDFWPQETQYF

size: few
J: TRBJ1-1
D: NA
V: TRBV10-1
DNA: TGCGCCAGCAGTGAGAACCGGGGTGAAGCTTTCTTT
CDR3: CASSENRGEAFF

size: NA
J: TRBJ2-3
D: TRBD1
V: TRBV5-1
DNA: TGCGCCAGCAGCTTGGGGGGACAGGGGGCAACAGATACGCAGTATTTT
CDR3: CASSLGGQGATDTQYF

size: NA
J: TRBJ1-4
D: NA
V: TRBV5-1
DNA: TGCGCCAGCAGCTTGCCTGGGGGTAATGAAAAACTGTTTTTT
CDR3: CASSLPGGNEKLFF

size: few
J: TRBJ2-5
D: TRBD1
V: TRBV6-1
DNA: TGTGCCAGCAACCCGGGACAGCAAAAATCCTATAAGTACTTC
CDR3: CASNPGQQKSYKYF

size: NA
J: TRBJ2-3
D: NA
V: TRBV9
DNA: TGTGCCAGCAACTGGACGCCCGAAGGAGATACGCAGTATTTT
CDR3: CASNWTPEGDTQYF

size: NA
J: TRBJ2-5
D: NA
V: TRBV5-1
DNA: TGCGCCAGCAGCTTGCTCGCCAGACAAGAGACCCAGTACTTC
CDR3: CASSLLARQETQYF

size: once
J: TRBJ2-3
D: NA
V: TRBV9
DNA: TGTGCCAGCAGCGCCCCGGGGGTCGCAGATACGCAGTATTTT
CDR3: CASSAPGVADTQYF

size: NA
J: TRBJ2-5
D: NA
V: TRBV5-1
DNA: TGCGCCAGCAGCTTGGACATTGGGGAGACCCAGTACTTC
CDR3: CASSLDIGETQYF

size: NA
J: TRBJ2-3
D: TRBD2
V: TRBV5-4
DNA: TGTGCCAGCAGCTTGAAAGCGGGGGGCCCCACAGATACGCAGTATTTT
CDR3: CASSLKAGGPTDTQYF

size: NA
J: TRBJ1-2
D: TRBD1
V: TRBV28
DNA: TGTGCCAGCAGTTTCTCAGGGGGTGTCAACTATGGCTACACCTTC
CDR3: CASSFSGGVNYGYTF

size: NA
J: TRBJ1-1
D: NA
V: TRBV6-5
DNA: TGTGCCAGCAGTTACCGGGGGAAGAACACTGAAGCTTTCTTT
CDR3: CASSYRGKNTEAFF

size: NA
J: TRBJ2-7
D: TRBD1
V: TRBV2
DNA: TGTGCCAGCAGTGAGGACAGGTTTTACGAGCAGTACTTC
CDR3: CASSEDRFYEQYF

size: NA
J: TRBJ2-1
D: NA
V: TRBV30
DNA: TGTGCCTGGGGGGGGCAGGGTTACAATGAGCAGTTCTTC
CDR3: CAWGGQGYNEQFF

size: few
J: TRBJ1-3
D: NA
V: TRBV18
DNA: TGTGCCAGCTCACCAGAGGCGAACACCATATATTTT
CDR3: CASSPEANTIYF

size: NA
J: TRBJ2-3
D: TRBD2
V: TRBV7-3
DNA: TGTGCCAGCAGCTTAACAGGCGGGGGGGCCGCAGATACGCAGTATTTT
CDR3: CASSLTGGGAADTQYF

size: NA
J: TRBJ2-3
D: NA
V: TRBV9
DNA: TGTGCCAGCAGCGTCCTTTCTACAAGCCTCACAGATACGCAGTATTTT
CDR3: CASSVLSTSLTDTQYF

size: NA
J: TRBJ1-5
D: TRBD1
V: TRBV7-2
DNA: TGTGCCAGCAGCCCCGACAGGGAATCGCAGCCCCAGCATTTT
CDR3: CASSPDRESQPQHF

size: NA
J: TRBJ1-4
D: NA
V: TRBV7-9
DNA: TGTGCCAGCAGCTCCCGGATGAATGAAAAACTGTTTTTT
CDR3: CASSSRMNEKLFF

size: NA
J: TRBJ1-1
D: TRBD1
V: TRBV19
DNA: TGTGCCAGTAGGCCTCATTTTGGGGGCGGGACAGGGAACACTGAAGCTTTCTTT
CDR3: CASRPHFGGGTGNTEAFF

size: NA
J: TRBJ1-2
D: TRBD1
V: TRBV2
DNA: TGTGCCAGCAGTGAATCGGCAGGGGGCTATGGCTACACCTTC
CDR3: CASSESAGGYGYTF

size: NA
J: TRBJ2-5
D: NA
V: TRBV5-6
DNA: TGTGCCAGCAGCTCCACTAGCTTATTAGAGACCCAGTACTTC
CDR3: CASSSTSLLETQYF

size: few
J: TRBJ1-2
D: NA
V: TRBV2
DNA: TGTGCCAGCAAAGGGGGAGACAACTATGGCTACACCTTC
CDR3: CASKGGDNYGYTF

size: NA
J: TRBJ2-4
D: TRBD1
V: TRBV4-1
DNA: TGCGCCAGCAGCCAAGGGAGGACAGGGAGGTTAAAAAACATTCAGTACTTC
CDR3: CASSQGRTGRLKNIQYF

size: NA
J: TRBJ1-1
D: TRBD1
V: TRBV5-1
DNA: TGCGCCAGCAGCGGGACAGGGGGGAACACTGAAGCTTTCTTT
CDR3: CASSGTGGNTEAFF

size: NA
J: TRBJ1-4
D: TRBD1
V: TRBV18
DNA: TGTGCCAGCTCCCTGGGACAGGATAATGAAAAACTGTTTTTT
CDR3: CASSLGQDNEKLFF